These T cell receptor beta chains were read from a single sample in a study of blood T cell repertoires in COVID-19. Sequencing was performed with immunoSEQ multiplex PCR; in TCRdb, only in-frame clones are kept and a portion is missing. In the table there are more than 40,000 clones, 86% of which are singletons. The sample comprised PBMCs or T cells enriched from blood (not recorded which). All receptors derive from a woman aged 45 to 65 who had recovered from COVID-19. The CDR3 runs from the conserved cysteine through the conserved F or W. Only part of the rows carry a size: once, few, many, or a class if the clone is expanded.

CDR3: CASSHGLAGSPDEQYF
J: TRBJ2-7
size: -
V: TRBV6-2/TRBV6-3

CDR3: CASSPTSGAGGELFF
J: TRBJ2-2
size: few
V: TRBV7-2

CDR3: CATSDFPRTGRHEQYF
J: TRBJ2-7
size: -
V: TRBV24-1

CDR3: CASRRTTNEKLFF
J: TRBJ1-4
size: -
V: TRBV6-5

CDR3: CAISEVANEQFF
J: TRBJ2-1
size: -
V: TRBV10-3

CDR3: CASSYARDNREAFF
J: TRBJ1-1
size: -
V: TRBV6-5

CDR3: CASSPSRGGTEAFF
J: TRBJ1-1
size: -
V: TRBV18

CDR3: CASNPGTAYNEQFF
J: TRBJ2-1
size: -
V: TRBV19

CDR3: CASSLTGAETQYF
J: TRBJ2-5
size: -
V: TRBV7-8

CDR3: CASSPDVRAGSYEQYF
J: TRBJ2-7
size: -
V: TRBV18

CDR3: CASSSRTGNYMNTEAFF
J: TRBJ1-1
size: -
V: TRBV19